Included here is one T cell receptor beta chain sequence, with context. The entry originates in a study of blood T cell repertoires in COVID-19. Study details: Italy, Spain and the United States were the sources of the convalescent and acute COVID-19 samples. PBMCs, B-cell-depleted T cells, or T cells provided the cDNA or gDNA that made up the material.

Seattle enrolled patients during active infection and tracked them longitudinally. Germline V gene data show CDR1 as MNHEY and CDR2 as SVGEGT. Trimming at V came to 5 bases and at J to 4 bases, leaving 11 bases not matched to a gene. This CDR3 spans 16 amino acids. Original methodology: Amplification with reference gene primers provided the estimates of nucleated cell counts. This table comes from immunoSEQ multiplex PCR, and its TCRdb copy is limited to in-frame clones, with some not included. That table supplies the V and J calls and clone size; D and trimming were determined from the DNA. The sample includes a few hundred thousand clones, roughly 90% of them seen just once.

Sequences were obtained from peripheral blood. The clonotype originates from a woman aged 25 to 39 with COVID-19, enrolled during active disease. The gene calls are TRBV6-2 or TRBV6-3 and TRBJ1-1; 9 bases agree with TRBD1. The CDR3 reads CASSVGTGRRGTEAFF. CDR3 nucleotides: TGTGCCAGCAGTGTCGGGACAGGGAGAAGGGGCACTGAAGCTTTCTTT.